This is a list of T cell receptor beta chains from one sample in a study of shared clonotypes between healthy human individuals. The assay was immunoSEQ multiplex PCR, and TCRdb's table has in-frame clones only and misses some. The sample includes over 2 million clones, approximately 94% of them seen just once. The sample was naive CD8+ T cells sorted from blood. The source of these receptors is a man between 18 and 35 years old in good health. Both conserved end residues are part of each CDR3. Fields, in order: V gene, J gene, clone size, D gene, CDR3 protein, CDR3 DNA. The D gene is left open where the match is weak. The size entry is marked missing in some rows and otherwise reads once, few, many or a size class.

v_gene: TRBV7-9; j_gene: TRBJ2-3; abundance: -; d_gene: -; CDR3aa: CASSGPADTQYF; CDR3nt: TGTGCCAGCAGCGGTCCAGCAGATACGCAGTATTTT
v_gene: TRBV7-9; j_gene: TRBJ2-2; abundance: -; d_gene: -; CDR3aa: CASQFGGNTGELFF; CDR3nt: TGTGCCAGCCAATTCGGGGGGAACACCGGGGAGCTGTTTTTT
v_gene: TRBV7-9; j_gene: TRBJ2-3; abundance: -; d_gene: TRBD1; CDR3aa: CASSSSAGTGASGADTQYF; CDR3nt: TGTGCCAGCAGCTCCAGCGCCGGGACAGGGGCCTCCGGTGCAGATACGCAGTATTTT
v_gene: TRBV7-9; j_gene: TRBJ2-2; abundance: -; d_gene: TRBD1; CDR3aa: CASSLGGVPGGTGELFF; CDR3nt: TGTGCCAGCAGCTTAGGAGGAGTGCCAGGGGGAACCGGGGAGCTGTTTTTT
v_gene: TRBV5-6; j_gene: TRBJ2-7; abundance: -; d_gene: -; CDR3aa: CASSLGGAAQYF; CDR3nt: TGTGCCAGCAGCTTGGGTGGGGCGGCGCAGTACTTC
v_gene: TRBV7-9; j_gene: TRBJ2-3; abundance: -; d_gene: -; CDR3aa: CASTPDWRGADTQYF; CDR3nt: TGTGCCAGCACCCCAGACTGGCGGGGCGCAGATACGCAGTATTTT
v_gene: TRBV6-5; j_gene: TRBJ1-5; abundance: -; d_gene: TRBD1; CDR3aa: CASSATDRDQPQHF; CDR3nt: TGTGCCAGCAGCGCTACTGACAGGGATCAGCCCCAGCATTTT
v_gene: TRBV15; j_gene: TRBJ2-7; abundance: -; d_gene: TRBD2; CDR3aa: CATSRGGEGLDSYEQYF; CDR3nt: TGTGCCACCAGCAGAGGGGGCGAGGGACTAGACTCCTACGAGCAGTACTTC
v_gene: TRBV30; j_gene: TRBJ2-5; abundance: once; d_gene: -; CDR3aa: CAWSVSSRETQYF; CDR3nt: TGTGCCTGGAGTGTTTCGAGTCGAGAGACCCAGTACTTC
v_gene: TRBV27; j_gene: TRBJ2-1; abundance: -; d_gene: TRBD1; CDR3aa: CASSLGQGGNEQFF; CDR3nt: TGTGCCAGCAGTTTGGGACAGGGAGGCAATGAGCAGTTCTTC
v_gene: TRBV7-7; j_gene: TRBJ2-1; abundance: -; d_gene: TRBD2; CDR3aa: CASSLLAVSSYNEQFF; CDR3nt: TGTGCTAGCAGCCTACTAGCGGTAAGCTCCTACAATGAGCAGTTCTTC
v_gene: TRBV11-2; j_gene: TRBJ2-2; abundance: -; d_gene: -; CDR3aa: CASSLDRFGELFF; CDR3nt: TGTGCCAGCAGCTTAGATCGCTTCGGGGAGCTGTTTTTT
v_gene: TRBV28; j_gene: TRBJ1-1; abundance: -; d_gene: -; CDR3aa: CASSGSGAEAFF; CDR3nt: TGTGCCAGCAGCGGGTCAGGGGCTGAAGCTTTCTTT
v_gene: TRBV6-5; j_gene: TRBJ1-6; abundance: -; d_gene: -; CDR3aa: CASSYSGPGGHSPLHF; CDR3nt: TGTGCCAGCAGTTACTCGGGCCCCGGGGGCCATTCACCCCTCCACTTT
v_gene: TRBV5-8; j_gene: TRBJ1-2; abundance: -; d_gene: -; CDR3aa: CASSGKEGTYYGYTF; CDR3nt: TGTGCCAGCAGCGGAAAAGAGGGGACCTACTATGGCTACACCTTC
v_gene: TRBV2; j_gene: TRBJ2-3; abundance: once; d_gene: TRBD2; CDR3aa: CASSTGTSGGALSDTQYF; CDR3nt: TGTGCCAGCAGTACCGGGACTAGCGGGGGGGCCCTTTCAGATACGCAGTATTTT
v_gene: TRBV6-5; j_gene: TRBJ1-1; abundance: once; d_gene: -; CDR3aa: CASSSDMIPTEAFF; CDR3nt: TGTGCCAGCAGTTCCGACATGATTCCCACTGAAGCTTTCTTT
v_gene: TRBV5-6; j_gene: TRBJ1-2; abundance: -; d_gene: -; CDR3aa: CASSRWGDPNYGYTF; CDR3nt: TGTGCCAGCAGCCGCTGGGGGGACCCTAACTATGGCTACACCTTC
v_gene: TRBV18; j_gene: TRBJ2-5; abundance: -; d_gene: -; CDR3aa: CASSQDTLQETQYF; CDR3nt: TGTGCCAGCTCACAGGACACCCTCCAAGAGACCCAGTACTTC
v_gene: TRBV6-6; j_gene: TRBJ2-7; abundance: -; d_gene: TRBD2; CDR3aa: CASSYRAGVFYEQYF; CDR3nt: TGTGCCAGCAGTTACCGCGCGGGAGTTTTCTACGAGCAGTACTTC
v_gene: TRBV15; j_gene: TRBJ2-7; abundance: -; d_gene: -; CDR3aa: CATSIGGLYEQYF; CDR3nt: TGTGCCACCAGCATAGGGGGTCTTTACGAGCAGTACTTC
v_gene: TRBV6-5; j_gene: TRBJ2-5; abundance: -; d_gene: TRBD1; CDR3aa: CASRAGTGDETQYF; CDR3nt: TGTGCCAGCAGAGCCGGGACAGGGGACGAGACCCAGTACTTC
v_gene: TRBV27; j_gene: TRBJ2-7; abundance: -; d_gene: -; CDR3aa: CASSIPGNEQYF; CDR3nt: TGTGCCAGCAGTATACCAGGGAACGAGCAGTACTTC
v_gene: TRBV5-5; j_gene: TRBJ2-7; abundance: -; d_gene: TRBD1; CDR3aa: CASSLGTGEQYF; CDR3nt: TGTGCCAGCAGCCTAGGGACAGGCGAGCAGTACTTC
v_gene: TRBV11-2; j_gene: TRBJ1-1; abundance: -; d_gene: TRBD1; CDR3aa: CASSFGQGLNTEAFF; CDR3nt: TGTGCCAGCAGCTTCGGACAGGGACTGAACACTGAAGCTTTCTTT
v_gene: TRBV29-1; j_gene: TRBJ2-7; abundance: once; d_gene: -; CDR3aa: CSVELLAPYEQYF; CDR3nt: TGCAGCGTTGAACTCCTAGCGCCCTACGAGCAGTACTTC
v_gene: TRBV19; j_gene: TRBJ1-5; abundance: -; d_gene: TRBD1; CDR3aa: CASSPGQGNQPQHF; CDR3nt: TGTGCCAGTAGTCCGGGACAGGGGAATCAGCCCCAGCATTTT
v_gene: TRBV11-2; j_gene: TRBJ2-7; abundance: -; d_gene: -; CDR3aa: CASSYGGEQYF; CDR3nt: TGTGCCAGCAGCTACGGGGGCGAGCAGTACTTC
v_gene: TRBV5-6; j_gene: TRBJ1-1; abundance: -; d_gene: -; CDR3aa: CASSSIWEGVGEAFF; CDR3nt: TGTGCCAGCAGCTCGATTTGGGAGGGGGTTGGTGAAGCTTTCTTT
v_gene: TRBV27; j_gene: TRBJ2-3; abundance: -; d_gene: TRBD2; CDR3aa: CASKVSGGAADTQYF; CDR3nt: TGTGCCAGCAAGGTCAGCGGGGGGGCGGCAGATACGCAGTATTTT
v_gene: TRBV28; j_gene: TRBJ2-7; abundance: -; d_gene: -; CDR3aa: CASTGYLSYEQYF; CDR3nt: TGTGCCAGCACGGGGTACCTCTCCTACGAGCAGTACTTC
v_gene: TRBV11-2; j_gene: TRBJ2-1; abundance: -; d_gene: TRBD2; CDR3aa: CASSAFPAAGGRNEQFF; CDR3nt: TGTGCCAGCAGCGCATTCCCCGCGGCGGGAGGGAGGAATGAGCAGTTCTTC
v_gene: TRBV5-4; j_gene: TRBJ1-2; abundance: -; d_gene: -; CDR3aa: CASSHTIDRGDWSYTF; CDR3nt: TGTGCCAGCAGCCATACAATCGACAGAGGGGATTGGAGCTACACCTTC
v_gene: TRBV9; j_gene: TRBJ2-7; abundance: once; d_gene: -; CDR3aa: CASSATPTGYEQYF; CDR3nt: TGTGCCAGCAGCGCAACACCGACGGGCTACGAGCAGTACTTC
v_gene: TRBV11-3; j_gene: TRBJ2-1; abundance: once; d_gene: -; CDR3aa: CASSLSLPAGTYNEQFF; CDR3nt: TGTGCCAGCAGCTTAAGTTTACCGGCAGGGACCTACAATGAGCAGTTCTTC
v_gene: TRBV28; j_gene: TRBJ2-1; abundance: -; d_gene: -; CDR3aa: CASSELAPSYNEQFF; CDR3nt: TGTGCCAGCAGTGAACTAGCCCCATCCTACAATGAGCAGTTCTTC
v_gene: TRBV7-8; j_gene: TRBJ1-4; abundance: -; d_gene: TRBD1; CDR3aa: CASSLYSTGAAEKLFF; CDR3nt: TGTGCCAGCAGCCTGTACTCGACAGGGGCAGCTGAAAAACTGTTTTTT
v_gene: TRBV30; j_gene: TRBJ2-3; abundance: -; d_gene: TRBD1; CDR3aa: CASSGQGVSTDTQYF; CDR3nt: TGTGCCTCCTCGGGACAGGGGGTAAGCACAGATACGCAGTATTTT
v_gene: TRBV7-8; j_gene: TRBJ1-6; abundance: -; d_gene: TRBD1; CDR3aa: CASSLTGGGSPLHF; CDR3nt: TGTGCCAGCAGCTTAACAGGGGGTGGATCACCCCTCCACTTT
v_gene: TRBV7-9; j_gene: TRBJ2-7; abundance: -; d_gene: -; CDR3aa: CASSIYIGKGENPSYEQYF; CDR3nt: TGTGCCAGCAGCATTTATATTGGAAAGGGGGAGAACCCGTCCTACGAGCAGTACTTC
v_gene: TRBV4-1; j_gene: TRBJ2-3; abundance: -; d_gene: TRBD1; CDR3aa: CASSIRGQAGTDTQYF; CDR3nt: TGCGCCAGCAGCATCAGGGGGCAAGCGGGCACAGATACGCAGTATTTT
v_gene: TRBV7-9; j_gene: TRBJ2-7; abundance: -; d_gene: TRBD2; CDR3aa: CASSSRTSGSSYEQYF; CDR3nt: TGTGCCAGCAGCTCCAGGACTAGCGGGAGCTCCTACGAGCAGTACTTC
v_gene: TRBV6-5; j_gene: TRBJ2-5; abundance: -; d_gene: -; CDR3aa: CASALETAIQETQYF; CDR3nt: TGTGCCAGCGCACTCGAGACAGCTATTCAAGAGACCCAGTACTTC
v_gene: TRBV4-3; j_gene: TRBJ2-1; abundance: -; d_gene: TRBD2; CDR3aa: CASSQGIAGGEYNEQFF; CDR3nt: TGCGCCAGCAGCCAAGGGATAGCGGGAGGGGAGTACAATGAGCAGTTCTTC
v_gene: TRBV25-1; j_gene: TRBJ1-2; abundance: -; d_gene: -; CDR3aa: CASSDESWSGYTF; CDR3nt: TGTGCCAGCAGTGACGAGTCTTGGAGTGGCTACACCTTC
v_gene: TRBV13; j_gene: TRBJ2-2; abundance: -; d_gene: -; CDR3aa: CASSSGLYTGELFF; CDR3nt: TGTGCCAGCAGCTCGGGACTGTACACCGGGGAGCTGTTTTTT
v_gene: TRBV5-8; j_gene: TRBJ2-7; abundance: -; d_gene: -; CDR3aa: CASSLEGHSVTEQYF; CDR3nt: TGTGCCAGCAGCTTGGAGGGCCATTCCGTAACCGAGCAGTACTTC
v_gene: TRBV6-1; j_gene: TRBJ2-7; abundance: -; d_gene: -; CDR3aa: CASSFSGTGYEQYF; CDR3nt: TGTGCCAGCAGTTTCTCCGGGACTGGTTACGAGCAGTACTTC
v_gene: TRBV18; j_gene: TRBJ2-7; abundance: -; d_gene: -; CDR3aa: CASSRPTDYEQYF; CDR3nt: TGTGCCAGCTCACGACCGACAGACTACGAGCAGTACTTC
v_gene: TRBV6-5; j_gene: TRBJ1-1; abundance: -; d_gene: -; CDR3aa: CASSYSRNRMNTEAFF; CDR3nt: TGTGCCAGCAGTTACTCACGTAACAGGATGAACACTGAAGCTTTCTTT